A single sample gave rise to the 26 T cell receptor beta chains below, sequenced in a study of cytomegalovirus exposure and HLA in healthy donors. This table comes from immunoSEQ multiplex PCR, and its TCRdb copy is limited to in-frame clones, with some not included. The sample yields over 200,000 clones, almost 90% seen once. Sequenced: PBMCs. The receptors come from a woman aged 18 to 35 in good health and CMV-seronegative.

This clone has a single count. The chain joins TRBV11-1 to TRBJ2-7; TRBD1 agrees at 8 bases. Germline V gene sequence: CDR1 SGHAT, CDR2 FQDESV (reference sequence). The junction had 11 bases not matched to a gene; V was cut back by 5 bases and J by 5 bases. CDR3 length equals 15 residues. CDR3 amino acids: CASSRWTGSSDEQYF. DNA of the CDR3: TGTGCCAGCAGCCGCTGGACAGGGAGTAGCGACGAGCAGTACTTC.

CDR3 sequence reads: CASSLWTGVTNQPQHF. The CDR3 DNA sequence: TGTGCCAGCAGTTTATGGACAGGGGTCACCAATCAGCCCCAGCATTTT. The chain employs TRBV28 and TRBJ1-5; 8 bases fit TRBD1. CDR1 is MDHEN, CDR2 SYDVKM, per germline. J gave up 3 bases and V 0 bases, and 4 bases lay outside the gene matches. The CDR3 runs 16 residues.

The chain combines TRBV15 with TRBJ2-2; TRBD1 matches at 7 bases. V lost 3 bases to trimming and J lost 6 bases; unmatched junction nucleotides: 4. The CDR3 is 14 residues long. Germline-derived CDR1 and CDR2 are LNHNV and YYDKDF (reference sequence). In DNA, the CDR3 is TGTGCCACCAGCAGGGGACAGACGCCCGGGGAGCTGTTTTTT. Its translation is CATSRGQTPGELFF.

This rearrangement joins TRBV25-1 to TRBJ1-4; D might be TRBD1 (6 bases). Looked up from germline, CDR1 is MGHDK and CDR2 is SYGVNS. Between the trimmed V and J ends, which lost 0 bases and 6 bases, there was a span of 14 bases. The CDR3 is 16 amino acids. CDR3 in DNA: TGTGCCAGCAGTGAATATGGTAGGGGGTCGTATGAAAAACTGTTTTTT. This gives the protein CASSEYGRGSYEKLFF.

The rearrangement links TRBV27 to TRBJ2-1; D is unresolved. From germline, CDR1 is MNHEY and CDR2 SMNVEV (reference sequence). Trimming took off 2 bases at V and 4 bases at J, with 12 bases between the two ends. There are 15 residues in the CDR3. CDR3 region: CASSLRQVKYNEQFF. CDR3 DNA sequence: TGTGCCAGCAGTTTAAGGCAGGTAAAATACAATGAGCAGTTCTTC.

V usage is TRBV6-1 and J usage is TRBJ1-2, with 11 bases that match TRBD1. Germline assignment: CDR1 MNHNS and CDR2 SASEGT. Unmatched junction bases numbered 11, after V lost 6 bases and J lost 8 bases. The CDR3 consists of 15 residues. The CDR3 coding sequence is TGTGCCAGCAGGAGGGGGACAGGGGGTTCGCGAGGCTACACCTTC. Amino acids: CASRRGTGGSRGYTF.

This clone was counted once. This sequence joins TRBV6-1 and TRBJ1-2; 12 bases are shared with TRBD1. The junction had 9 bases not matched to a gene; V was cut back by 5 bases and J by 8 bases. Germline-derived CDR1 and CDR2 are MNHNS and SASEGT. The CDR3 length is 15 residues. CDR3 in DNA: TGTGCCAGCAGTAGGGACAGGGGGCGATCTGTAGGCTACACCTTC. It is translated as CASSRDRGRSVGYTF.

The DNA of the CDR3 is TGCAGCGTTGGAGTAGCGGGGGGGCAAGAGACCCAGTACTTC. This translates into CSVGVAGGQETQYF. The chain is built from TRBV29-1 and TRBJ2-5, with 11 bases identical to TRBD2. Germline lookup yields CDR1 SQVTM and CDR2 ANQGSEA. The trim removed 4 bases at V and 2 bases at J, leaving 3 bases unmatched. The length of the CDR3 is 14 residues.

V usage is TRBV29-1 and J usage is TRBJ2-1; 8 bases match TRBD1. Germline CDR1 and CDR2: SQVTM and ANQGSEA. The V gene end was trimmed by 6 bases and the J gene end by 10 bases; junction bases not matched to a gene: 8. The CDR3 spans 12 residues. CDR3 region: CSVGYRDREQFF. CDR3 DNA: TGCAGCGTCGGTTACCGGGACAGGGAGCAGTTCTTC.

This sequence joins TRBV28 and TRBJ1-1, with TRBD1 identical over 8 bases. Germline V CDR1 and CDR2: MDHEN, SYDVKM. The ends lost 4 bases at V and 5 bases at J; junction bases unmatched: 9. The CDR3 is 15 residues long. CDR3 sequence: CASSSRAGGWTEAFF. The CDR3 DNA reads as TGTGCCAGCAGTTCCCGGGCAGGGGGCTGGACTGAAGCTTTCTTT.

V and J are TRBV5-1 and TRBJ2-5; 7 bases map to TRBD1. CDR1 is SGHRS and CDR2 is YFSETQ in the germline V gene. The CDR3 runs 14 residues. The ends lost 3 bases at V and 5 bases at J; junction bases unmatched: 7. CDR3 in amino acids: CASSSRQGEETQYF. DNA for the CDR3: TGCGCCAGCAGCTCCCGACAGGGTGAGGAGACCCAGTACTTC.

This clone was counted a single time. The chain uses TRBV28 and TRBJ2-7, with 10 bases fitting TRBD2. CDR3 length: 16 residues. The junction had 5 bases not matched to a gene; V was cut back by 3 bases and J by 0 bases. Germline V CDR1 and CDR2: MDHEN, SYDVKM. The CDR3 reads CASSLLLAGSSYEQYF. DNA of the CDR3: TGTGCCAGCAGTTTGTTACTAGCGGGGTCCTCCTACGAGCAGTACTTC. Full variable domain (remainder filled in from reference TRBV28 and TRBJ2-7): DVKVTQSSRYLVKRTGEKVFLECVQDMDHENMFWYRQDPGLGLRLIYFSYDVKMKEKGDIPEGYSVSREKKERFSLILESASTNQTSMYLCASSLLLAGSSYEQYFGPGTRLTVT.

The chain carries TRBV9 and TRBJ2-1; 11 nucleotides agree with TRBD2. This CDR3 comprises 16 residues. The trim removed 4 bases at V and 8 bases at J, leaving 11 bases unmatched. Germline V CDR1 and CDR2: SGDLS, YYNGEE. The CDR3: CASSPHSGGAVDEQFF. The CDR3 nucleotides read TGTGCCAGCAGCCCCCATAGCGGGGGGGCGGTAGATGAGCAGTTCTTC. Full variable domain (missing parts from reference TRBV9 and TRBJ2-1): DSGVTQTPKHLITATGQRVTLRCSPRSGDLSVYWYQQSLDQGLQFLIQYYNGEERAKGNILERFSAQQFPDLHSELNLSSLELGDSALYFCASSPHSGGAVDEQFFGPGTRLTVL.

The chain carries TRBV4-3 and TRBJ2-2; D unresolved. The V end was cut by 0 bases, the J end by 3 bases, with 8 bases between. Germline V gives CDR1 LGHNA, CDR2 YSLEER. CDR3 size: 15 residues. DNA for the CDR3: TGCGCCAGCAGCCAAGATCTAACCTACACCGGGGAGCTGTTTTTT. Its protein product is CASSQDLTYTGELFF.

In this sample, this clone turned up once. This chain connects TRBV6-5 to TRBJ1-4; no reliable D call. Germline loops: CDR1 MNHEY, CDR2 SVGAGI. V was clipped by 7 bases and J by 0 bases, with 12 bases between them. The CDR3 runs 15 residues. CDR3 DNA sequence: TGTGCCAGCAACAAAGGCGGGGCAACTAATGAAAAACTGTTTTTT. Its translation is CASNKGGATNEKLFF.

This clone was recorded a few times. The CDR3 DNA sequence: TGTGCCAGCAGTTTGACGGGGAGTTACGAGCAGTACTTC. Translated: CASSLTGSYEQYF. The chain has TRBV28 and TRBJ2-7; maybe TRBD2 (5 bases). The CDR3 totals 13 residues. Per germline, CDR1 MDHEN and CDR2 SYDVKM. With 3 bases removed from V and 4 bases from J, the gap between germline ends came to 10 bases.

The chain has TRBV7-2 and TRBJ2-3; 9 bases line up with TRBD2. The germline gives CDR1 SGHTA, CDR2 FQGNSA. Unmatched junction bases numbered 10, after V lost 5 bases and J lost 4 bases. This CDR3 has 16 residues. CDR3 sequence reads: CASSLLAGGRADTQYF. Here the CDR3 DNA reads TGTGCCAGCAGCCTGCTTGCGGGGGGGCGCGCAGATACGCAGTATTTT.

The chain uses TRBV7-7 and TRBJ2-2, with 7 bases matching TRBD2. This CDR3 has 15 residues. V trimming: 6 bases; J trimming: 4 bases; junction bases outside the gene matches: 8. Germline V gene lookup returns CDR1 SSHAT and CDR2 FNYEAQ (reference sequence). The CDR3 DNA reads TGTGCCAGCAGGCCTACTAGCGCGGGCACCGGGGAGCTGTTTTTT. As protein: CASRPTSAGTGELFF.

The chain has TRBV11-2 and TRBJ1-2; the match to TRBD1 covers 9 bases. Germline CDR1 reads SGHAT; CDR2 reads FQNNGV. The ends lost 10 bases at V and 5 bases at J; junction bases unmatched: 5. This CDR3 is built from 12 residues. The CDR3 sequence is CATPTGGYGYTF. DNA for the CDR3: TGTGCCACTCCGACAGGGGGTTATGGCTACACCTTC. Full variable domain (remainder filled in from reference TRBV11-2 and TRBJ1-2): EAGVAQSPRYKIIEKRQSVAFWCNPISGHATLYWYQQILGQGPKLLIQFQNNGVVDDSQLPKDRFSAERLKGVDSTLKIQPAKLEDSAVYLCATPTGGYGYTFGSGTRLTVV.

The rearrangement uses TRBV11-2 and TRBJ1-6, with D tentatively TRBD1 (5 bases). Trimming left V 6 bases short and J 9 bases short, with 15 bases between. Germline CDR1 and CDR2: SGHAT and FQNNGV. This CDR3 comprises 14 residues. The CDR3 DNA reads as TGTGCCAGCAGGACAGCCCTAAAAGCTTCACCCCTCCACTTT. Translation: CASRTALKASPLHF. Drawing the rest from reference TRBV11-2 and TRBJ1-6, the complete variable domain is EAGVAQSPRYKIIEKRQSVAFWCNPISGHATLYWYQQILGQGPKLLIQFQNNGVVDDSQLPKDRFSAERLKGVDSTLKIQPAKLEDSAVYLCASRTALKASPLHFGNGTRLTVT.

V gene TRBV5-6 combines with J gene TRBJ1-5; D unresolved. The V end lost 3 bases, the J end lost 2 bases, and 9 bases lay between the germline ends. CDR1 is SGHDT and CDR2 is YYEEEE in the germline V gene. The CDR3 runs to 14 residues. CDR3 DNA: TGTGCCAGCAGCTCCACCCAGGGCAATCAGCCCCAGCATTTT. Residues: CASSSTQGNQPQHF.

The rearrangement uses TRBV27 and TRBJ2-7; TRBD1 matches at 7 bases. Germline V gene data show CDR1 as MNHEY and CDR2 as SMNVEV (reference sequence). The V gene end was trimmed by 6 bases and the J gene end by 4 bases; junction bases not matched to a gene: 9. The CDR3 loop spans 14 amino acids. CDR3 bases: TGTGCCAGCAGGCGACAGGGATTAGGGTACGAGCAGTACTTC. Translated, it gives CASRRQGLGYEQYF.

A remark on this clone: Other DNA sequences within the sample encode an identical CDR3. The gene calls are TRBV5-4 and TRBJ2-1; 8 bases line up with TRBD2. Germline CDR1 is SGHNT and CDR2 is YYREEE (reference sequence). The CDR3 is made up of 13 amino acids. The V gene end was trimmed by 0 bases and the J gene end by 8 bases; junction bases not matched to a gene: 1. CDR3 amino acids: CASSLGAGDEQFF. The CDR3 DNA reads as TGTGCCAGCAGCTTGGGAGCGGGGGATGAGCAGTTCTTC. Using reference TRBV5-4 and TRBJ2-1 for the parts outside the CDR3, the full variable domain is ETGVTQSPTHLIKTRGQQVTLRCSSQSGHNTVSWYQQALGQGPQFIFQYYREEENGRGNFPPRFSGLQFPNYSSELNVNALELDDSALYLCASSLGAGDEQFFGPGTRLTVL.

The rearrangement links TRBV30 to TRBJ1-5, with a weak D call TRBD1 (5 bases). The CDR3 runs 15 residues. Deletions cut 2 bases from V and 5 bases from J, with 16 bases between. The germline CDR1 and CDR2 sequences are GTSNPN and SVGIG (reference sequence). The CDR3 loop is CAWSLPGLHHQPQHF. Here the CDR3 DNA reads TGTGCCTGGAGTCTCCCGGGACTGCATCATCAGCCCCAGCATTTT.

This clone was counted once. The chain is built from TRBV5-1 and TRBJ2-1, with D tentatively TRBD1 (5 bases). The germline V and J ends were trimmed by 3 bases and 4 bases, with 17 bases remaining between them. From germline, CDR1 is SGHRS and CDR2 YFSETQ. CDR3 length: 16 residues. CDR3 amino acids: CASSSEQGPIYNEQFF. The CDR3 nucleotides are TGCGCCAGCAGCTCGGAGCAGGGTCCGATATACAATGAGCAGTTCTTC.

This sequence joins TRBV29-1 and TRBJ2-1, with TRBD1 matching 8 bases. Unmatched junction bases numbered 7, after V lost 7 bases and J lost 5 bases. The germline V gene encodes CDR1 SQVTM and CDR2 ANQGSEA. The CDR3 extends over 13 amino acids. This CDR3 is CSASGTGHNEQFF. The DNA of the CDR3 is TGCAGCGCCTCCGGGACAGGTCACAATGAGCAGTTCTTC.